This paragraph reports one TCR beta chain. The antigen is unknown. The record originates from a study of T cell responses to AZD1222 COVID-19 vaccine. Study outcomes and limitations: Of spike-specific TCRs, nearly half reportedly target regions left unmutated in variants. Recipients of AZD1222 seropositive at baseline numbered only 6 or 7. Sampled repertoires all dated from after the peak T cell response.

Some clones are missing from TCRdb's copy, which holds only in-frame ones; the method was immunoSEQ multiplex PCR. The data contain fewer than 200,000 clones, 85% to 95% of them seen just once; the ten biggest clones take up more than 9%. Trimming left V 2 bases short and J 4 bases short, with 15 bases between. This CDR3 is 15 amino acids long. Germline assignment: CDR1 MNHNS and CDR2 SASEGT. Here the sequenced sample was peripheral blood, taken on day 0 of AZD1222 vaccination. The sequence derives from an adult in good health. The chain is built from TRBV6-1 and TRBJ2-7; D is perhaps TRBD2 (6 bases). The CDR3 sequence is CASSEPGLAGYEQYF. Written as DNA, the CDR3 is TGTGCCAGCAGTGAACCGGGACTCGCTGGATACGAGCAGTACTTC.